One sample yielded the 17 T cell receptor beta chains listed below, sequenced in a study of control samples from healthy donors and cancer patients. The table came from immunoSEQ multiplex PCR; TCRdb's copy has only in-frame clones and leaves some out. There are 90,000 to 130,000 clones in the sample; around four fifths occur only once, and approximately 7% lies in the top ten. Sequences were obtained from blood. The receptors were sampled from a man aged 18-30 years in good health.

This chain connects TRBV7-8 to TRBJ1-6; 9 bases fit TRBD1. Germline loops: CDR1 SGHVS, CDR2 FQNEAQ. V was clipped by 1 base and J by 10 bases; unmatched bases: 8. The CDR3 spans 16 residues. CDR3 coding DNA: TGTGCCAGCAGCTTAGGGTTTGGGACAGGGAAATCACCCCTCCACTTT. Its protein is CASSLGFGTGKSPLHF. The full variable domain, in which reference TRBV7-8 and TRBJ1-6 provide the parts outside the CDR3, is GAGVSQSPRYKVAKRGQDVALRCDPISGHVSLFWYQQALGQGPEFLTYFQNEAQLDKSGLPSDRFFAERPEGSVSTLKIQRTQQEDSAVYLCASSLGFGTGKSPLHFGNGTRLTVT.

The chain links TRBV5-6 to TRBJ2-7, with 8 bases aligning to TRBD1. Germline V lookup: CDR1 SGHDT, CDR2 YYEEEE. V dropped 3 bases and J dropped 1; count of bases not matched to a gene: 6. The CDR3 extends over 15 amino acids. The CDR3 DNA is TGTGCCAGCAGCTGGGGACAGGTAGATTCCTACGAGCAGTACGTC. Translation: CASSWGQVDSYEQYV.

The chain employs TRBV27 and TRBJ1-2; D unclear. V dropped 5 bases and J dropped 7 bases, with 17 bases sitting between them. CDR1 is MNHEY, CDR2 SMNVEV, per germline (reference sequence). The CDR3 length is 14 residues. The DNA for the CDR3 is TGTGCCAGCAGTCTGACAACCGGATCGACTGGCTACACCTTC. This codes for CASSLTTGSTGYTF.

The chain employs TRBV7-2 and TRBJ1-4; D remains unclear. The germline V and J ends were trimmed by 2 bases and 7 bases, with 17 bases remaining between them. CDR3 length equals 16 residues. CDR1 and CDR2 (germline): SGHTA, FQGNSA. CDR3 in DNA: TGTGCCAGCAGCTTAATTATGGCAGCCTTGGGTGAAAAACTGTTTTTT. This translates into CASSLIMAALGEKLFF.

The gene calls are TRBV9 and TRBJ1-4; D is unresolved. The CDR3 loop spans 15 amino acids. Germline CDR1 reads SGDLS; CDR2 reads YYNGEE. V lost 4 bases, J lost 7 bases, and 17 bases lay in between. The chain's CDR3 is CASSLGRAVGEKLFF. CDR3 nucleotides: TGTGCCAGCAGCTTAGGGCGGGCGGTTGGTGAAAAACTGTTTTTT.

This chain joins TRBV18 and TRBJ1-5; unclear D gene. CDR1 and CDR2 (germline): KGHSH, LQKENI. There are 14 residues in the CDR3. Between the trimmed V and J ends, which lost 3 bases and 6 bases, there was a span of 12 bases. CDR3 sequence reads: CASSPFSGGQPQHF. CDR3 bases: TGTGCCAGCTCACCGTTCTCCGGCGGTCAGCCCCAGCATTTT.

This rearrangement joins TRBV6-5 to TRBJ1-6; 10 positions match TRBD1. CDR3 length: 15 amino acids. Germline lookup yields CDR1 MNHEY and CDR2 SVGAGI. V shed 5 bases, J shed 11 bases, and the junction held 9 bases outside the gene matches. In nucleotides, the CDR3 is TGTGCCAGCAGTCCCTTCGGACAGGGGGGACCACCCCTCCACTTT. The encoded protein is CASSPFGQGGPPLHF.

The chain combines TRBV27 with TRBJ1-1; weak D call: TRBD1 (6 bases). In germline, CDR1 is MNHEY, CDR2 SMNVEV (reference sequence). Trimming pared 6 bases from V and 0 bases from J, leaving 20 bases between. This CDR3 is built from 17 residues. CDR3 DNA sequence: TGTGCCAGCAGGGTGGGAGCAGGGGCCGCAATGAACACTGAAGCTTTCTTT. Protein: CASRVGAGAAMNTEAFF.

This chain links TRBV30 with TRBJ1-2, with TRBD1 identical over 8 bases. The CDR3 length is 13 residues. The junction had 8 bases not matched to a gene; V was cut back by 3 bases and J by 8 bases. Per germline, CDR1 GTSNPN and CDR2 SVGIG (reference sequence). CDR3 nucleotide sequence: TGTGCCTGGAGCGACAGGGGACTTGGAGGCTACACCTTC. Its translation: CAWSDRGLGGYTF.

V is TRBV18 and J is TRBJ1-4; the D is unclear. V lost 6 bases and J 2 bases, leaving 16 bases between the germline ends. CDR1 is KGHSH and CDR2 is LQKENI in the germline V gene. The CDR3 covers 16 residues. CDR3 nucleotides: TGTGCCAGCTCCCCGGCGTTAGGCCCCACTAATGAAAAACTGTTTTTT. This codes for CASSPALGPTNEKLFF. Drawing the rest from reference TRBV18 and TRBJ1-4, the complete variable domain is NAGVMQNPRHLVRRRGQEARLRCSPMKGHSHVYWYRQLPEEGLKFMVYLQKENIIDESGMPKERFSAEFPKEGPSILRIQQVVRGDSAAYFCASSPALGPTNEKLFFGSGTQLSVL.

The V gene is TRBV6-2 or TRBV6-3, the J gene TRBJ1-5; 9 bases are a match to TRBD1. The CDR3 has 17 residues. The trim removed 5 bases at V and 2 bases at J, leaving 10 bases unmatched. Per the germline V gene, CDR1 is MNHEY and CDR2 is SVGEGT. CDR3 nucleotide sequence: TGTGCCAGCAGTCCCAGTCAACAGGGGGCGCGCAATCAGCCCCAGCATTTT. Translation: CASSPSQQGARNQPQHF.

The rearrangement uses TRBV2 and TRBJ2-3; TRBD2 matches 11 bases. The CDR3 totals 18 residues. In germline, CDR1 is SNHLY, CDR2 FYNNEI. V lost 8 bases, J lost 6 bases, and 19 bases stayed unmatched. CDR3 nucleotide sequence: TGTGCCAGCCTAGTGCCGGCTAGCGGGGGGTCCAGCCCCGATACGCAGTATTTT. This encodes CASLVPASGGSSPDTQYF. The variable domain in full, with the rest retrieved from reference TRBV2 and TRBJ2-3, is EPEVTQTPSHQVTQMGQEVILRCVPISNHLYFYWYRQILGQKVEFLVSFYNNEISEKSEIFDDQFSVERPDGSNFTLKIRSTKLEDSAMYFCASLVPASGGSSPDTQYFGPGTRLTVL.

This chain joins TRBV5-6 and TRBJ1-4; 8 bases map to TRBD1. Germline-derived CDR1 and CDR2 are SGHDT and YYEEEE. The CDR3 covers 14 residues. Trimming took 2 bases from V and 6 from J; bases not matched to a gene: 3. In DNA form, the CDR3 reads TGTGCCAGCAGCTTCGGGACAGGACATGAAAAACTGTTTTTT. Protein: CASSFGTGHEKLFF.

This chain links TRBV19 with TRBJ2-3; D uncertain. The germline CDR1 and CDR2 sequences are LNHDA and SQIVND (reference sequence). CDR3 length: 15 amino acids. V was cut by 0 bases and J by 3 bases, with 10 bases left in between. The CDR3 loop reads CASSIDLGITDTQYF. CDR3 DNA: TGTGCCAGTAGTATAGATCTGGGAATAACAGATACGCAGTATTTT.

The J gene is TRBJ2-5, the V gene TRBV3-1 (or the pseudogene TRBV3-2), with no clear D. The germline V and J ends were trimmed by 0 bases and 8 bases, with 7 bases remaining between them. From germline, CDR1 is LGHDT and CDR2 YNNKEL (reference sequence). The CDR3 runs to 12 residues. CDR3 bases: TGTGCCAGCAGCCAAGATCCTGGAACCCAGTACTTC. This sequence encodes CASSQDPGTQYF.

The chain recombines TRBV6-5 with TRBJ1-4; no reliable D call. Germline V CDR1 and CDR2: MNHEY, SVGAGI. The CDR3 length is 15 residues. The germline V and J ends were trimmed by 10 bases and 0 bases, with 15 bases remaining between them. The CDR3 region is CAISPRHPTNEKLFF. The CDR3 DNA sequence: TGTGCCATCTCCCCCCGACATCCAACTAATGAAAAACTGTTTTTT.

V gene TRBV25-1 combines with J gene TRBJ2-1; TRBD2 aligns across 10 bases. Unmatched junction bases numbered 12, after V lost 3 bases and J lost 7 bases. Germline V gene sequence: CDR1 MGHDK, CDR2 SYGVNS. The CDR3 length is 17 residues. The CDR3 bases are TGTGCCAGCAGTGAGTCTTTACCGGGACTAGCGCGAAATGAGCAGTTCTTC. The encoded protein is CASSESLPGLARNEQFF.